Below are 15 T cell receptor beta chains sequenced from a single sample in a study of T cell responses to AZD1222 COVID-19 vaccine. Some clones are missing from TCRdb's copy, which holds only in-frame ones; the method was immunoSEQ multiplex PCR. Among about 120,000 clones, about 90% were seen once, and the ten largest hold about 5.3%. Here the sequenced sample was peripheral blood, taken on day 0 of AZD1222 vaccination. The receptors come from an adult in good health.

The chain couples TRBV3-1 (or the pseudogene TRBV3-2) to TRBJ1-2, with D perhaps TRBD1 (5 bases). V dropped 7 bases and J dropped 6 bases, with 6 bases sitting between them. The CDR3 extends over 10 amino acids. Germline CDR1 reads LGHDT; CDR2 reads YNNKEL (reference sequence). CDR3 amino acids: CASTRDGYTF. The CDR3 nucleotides read TGTGCCAGCACCAGGGATGGCTACACCTTC.

A single count supports this clone. V gene TRBV28 combines with J gene TRBJ2-2; TRBD1 aligns across 10 bases. The length of the CDR3 is 16 residues. Germline values: CDR1 MDHEN, CDR2 SYDVKM. The junction had 3 bases not matched to a gene; V was cut back by 1 base and J by 4 bases. DNA of the CDR3: TGTGCCAGCAGTTTATCTGGGACAGGGGTCACCGGGGAGCTGTTTTTT. Translated, it gives CASSLSGTGVTGELFF.

The chain couples TRBV28 to TRBJ2-5; 11 bases map to TRBD2. Germline loops: CDR1 MDHEN, CDR2 SYDVKM. The length of the CDR3 is 15 residues. V lost 2 bases to trimming and J lost 4 bases; unmatched junction nucleotides: 3. The CDR3 DNA follows: TGTGCCAGCAGTTTACCTCTAGCGGGAGGAGAGACCCAGTACTTC. Translated, it gives CASSLPLAGGETQYF.

The rearrangement joins TRBV29-1 to TRBJ1-3, with D possibly matching TRBD1 (5 bases). This CDR3 spans 13 amino acids. The germline V gene has CDR1 SQVTM and CDR2 ANQGSEA. V shed 7 bases and J shed 0 bases, with 10 bases lying between them. CDR3 nucleotide sequence: TGCAGCGGGGGAGGGGCCTCTGGAAACACCATATATTTT. The encoded protein is CSGGGASGNTIYF.

This sequence joins TRBV5-1 and TRBJ1-3, with 8 bases lining up with TRBD1. The CDR3 is 14 amino acids. Germline V gene lookup returns CDR1 SGHRS and CDR2 YFSETQ. With V trimmed by 4 bases and J by 3 bases, 3 bases remained unmatched. CDR3 in amino acids: CASSPDRGGNTIYF. The CDR3 region has the DNA TGCGCCAGCAGCCCCGACAGGGGTGGAAACACCATATATTTT.

Details on this clone: Possible read error: a much larger clone is one base away. V is TRBV6-5 and J is TRBJ1-3; D is ambiguous. V gave up 6 bases and J gave up 2 bases, with 8 bases separating them. This CDR3 region has 13 residues. CDR1 and CDR2 from the germline V gene are MNHEY and SVGAGI. The CDR3 DNA sequence: TGTGCCAGCAGCTTAGGAGCTGGAAACACCATATATTTT. Encoded protein: CASSLGAGNTIYF.

The J gene is TRBJ1-2, the V gene TRBV3-1 (or the pseudogene TRBV3-2); D unclear. Per the germline V gene, CDR1 is LGHDT and CDR2 is YNNKEL (reference sequence). The CDR3 is 14 residues long. Trimming took 7 bases from V and 2 from J, leaving 14 bases between them. Here the CDR3 DNA reads TGTGCCAGCACCCCTTACGCGGTGAACTATGGCTACACCTTC. Translating gives CASTPYAVNYGYTF.

This sequence joins TRBV7-3 and TRBJ2-6; D is ambiguous. The CDR3 covers 15 residues. Germline V gene sequence: CDR1 SGHTA, CDR2 FQGTGA. V dropped 1 base and J dropped 2 bases, with 6 bases sitting between them. The CDR3 DNA sequence: TGTGCCAGCAGCTTAATTGGGACTGGGGCCAACGTCCTGACTTTC. It is translated as CASSLIGTGANVLTF. Using reference TRBV7-3 and TRBJ2-6 for the parts outside the CDR3, the full variable domain is GAGVSQTPSNKVTEKGKYVELRCDPISGHTALYWYRQSLGQGPEFLIYFQGTGAADDSGLPNDRFFAVRPEGSVSTLKIQRTERGDSAVYLCASSLIGTGANVLTFGAGSRLTVL.

This CDR3 is CASSDALGQEAFF. The CDR3 DNA reads TGCGCCAGCAGTGATGCTTTGGGACAAGAAGCTTTCTTT. The chain employs TRBV10-1 and TRBJ1-1; the D gene is possibly TRBD1 (6 bases). Trimming pared 3 bases from V and 8 bases from J, leaving 13 bases between. Germline V gene sequence: CDR1 WNHNN, CDR2 SYGVQD (reference sequence). CDR3 size: 13 residues.

The gene calls are TRBV28 and TRBJ1-2; D remains ambiguous. Trimming pared 9 bases from V and 3 bases from J, leaving 17 bases between. Germline assignment: CDR1 MDHEN and CDR2 SYDVKM. The CDR3 contains 14 residues. In DNA form, the CDR3 reads TGTGCCAGTAGTCCCGGCAGTCGGGACTATGGCTACACCTTC. This translates into CASSPGSRDYGYTF.

The rearrangement uses TRBV5-1 and TRBJ2-5; D gene uncertain. Trimming stripped 0 bases from V and 3 bases from J, with 3 bases between. The CDR3 spans 12 residues. Germline CDR1 reads SGHRS; CDR2 reads YFSETQ. DNA for the CDR3: TGCGCCAGCAGCTTGGCCGAAGAGACCCAGTACTTC. The encoded protein is CASSLAEETQYF. Full variable domain (missing parts from reference TRBV5-1 and TRBJ2-5): KAGVTQTPRYLIKTRGQQVTLSCSPISGHRSVSWYQQTPGQGLQFLFEYFSETQRNKGNFPGRFSGRQFSNSRSEMNVSTLELGDSALYLCASSLAEETQYFGPGTRLLVL.

This clone was seen a single time. The V and J genes are TRBV5-6 and TRBJ2-3, with 9 bases that match TRBD2. The junction had 7 bases not matched to a gene; V was cut back by 3 bases and J by 2 bases. This CDR3 has 16 residues. The germline gives CDR1 SGHDT, CDR2 YYEEEE. The CDR3 protein is CASSSGAGGPTDTQYF. The CDR3 nucleotides read TGTGCCAGCAGCTCGGGGGCGGGAGGGCCCACAGATACGCAGTATTTT.

The chain uses TRBV13 and TRBJ1-1; no clear D. The CDR3 sequence is 16 residues long. Germline V gene sequence: CDR1 PRHDT, CDR2 FYEKMQ (reference sequence). V shed 2 bases and J shed 1 base, with 14 bases lying between them. The CDR3 is CASSLRGRAKNTEAFF. In DNA form, the CDR3 reads TGTGCCAGCAGCTTAAGAGGGCGGGCGAAGAACACTGAAGCTTTCTTT.

This chain's CDR3 is CASSFDGGRRTEAFF. CDR3 in DNA: TGTGCCAGCAGCTTTGACGGGGGGCGACGCACTGAAGCTTTCTTT. V gene TRBV5-5 combines with J gene TRBJ1-1; tentatively, D is TRBD1 (6 bases). Per germline, CDR1 SGHKS and CDR2 YYEKEE (reference sequence). Trimming cost V 2 bases and J 4 bases, with 15 bases left between them. The CDR3 length is 15 residues.

The genes are TRBV7-6 and TRBJ2-2; 13 bases fit TRBD2. CDR1 SGHVS and CDR2 FNYEAQ come from the germline V gene. The CDR3 runs to 18 residues. The ends lost 4 bases at V and 3 bases at J; junction bases unmatched: 8. CDR3 amino acids: CASSWLPTSGRDTGELFF. Written as DNA, the CDR3 is TGTGCCAGCAGCTGGTTACCCACTAGCGGGAGGGACACCGGGGAGCTGTTTTTT.